This T cell receptor beta chain was retrieved from a study of early T cells in non-severe SARS-CoV-2 infection. Whole-study findings and limits: The VDJdb matching leaned toward anti-spike CD8 responses and overlooked private and CD4 specificities.

Per germline, CDR1 LGHDT and CDR2 YNNKEL (reference sequence). Trimming removed 0 bases at V and 4 bases at J, with 12 bases between. This CDR3 has 15 amino acids. A note on this clonotype: Its matching antigen is unknown.

TCRdb re-derived calls from the 5' RACE reads in MiXCR, one entry per CDR3 protein. This sample carries 35,000 to 55,000 distinct CDR3 sequences, roughly 23% of them seen once, and the ten largest clones take under 6%. This sample comprised whole blood, obtained at baseline. The clonotype was recovered from an adult who was a healthcare worker with PCR-confirmed SARS-CoV-2 infection or an uninfected control (not recorded which). V is TRBV3-1 and J is TRBJ1-1, with D hard to call. The CDR3, as DNA: TGTGCCAGCAGCCAAGAATCGAGGGCGGGCACTGAAGCTTTCTTT. Its translation is CASSQESRAGTEAFF.